This TCR beta chain was sequenced in a study of blood T cell repertoires in COVID-19 (dated by TCRdb to 2020 to 2022). Background on the whole study: Samples covering the acute and convalescent phases of COVID-19 were provided by collaborators in the United States, Italy and Spain. The prospective study material was composed of cDNA or gDNA derived from T cells, B-cell-depleted T cells, or PBMCs. Deeply sampled blood TCRbeta repertoires from subjects exposed to, actively infected with, or recovered from COVID-19 were included in the dataset. The repertoires were released in a freely available public database intended as a resource for research on the immune response to SARS-CoV-2. Samples were obtained from the ongoing ImmuneRACE study (first 160 participants) and from approximately 1,200 subjects provided by 6 global collaborators. The sample metadata nearly always contained a de-identified subject ID, COVID-19 status, age in years and sex. Where available, HLA class I and class II types were taken from metadata supplied by the sample provider and were not determined by assay-based typing.

Participants in the prospective study were aged about 18 to 100 years, lived in more than 20 United States geographic areas, and enrolled through a virtual design. In the prospective study, cohorts were assigned on the basis of participant-reported clinical history obtained from a screening survey and a study questionnaire. For ImmuneRACE Cohort 3, a participant was defined as recovered based on two consecutive negative NP/OP PCR tests, clearance by a healthcare professional, or resolution of symptoms. In the prospective study, mobile phlebotomists collected whole blood, serum and a nasopharyngeal or oropharyngeal swab from each participant. Additional blood draws and questionnaires over an approximately 2-month period could optionally be provided by prospective study participants. Prospective study blood samples were shipped either frozen or at room temperature before DNA extraction. As for this clone: The clone's antigen remains unknown. No clone much larger than this one lies a single base away; base qualities are absent.

TCRbeta CDR3 regions were amplified from genomic DNA using the immunoSEQ Assay, a bias-controlled multiplex PCR. The original pipeline was this. The number of nucleated cells in each sample was estimated by amplification of reference gene primers within the assay. To quantify the absolute abundance of each unique TCRbeta CDR3 rearrangement, sequence reads were collapsed and filtered. For each sample, productive Simpson clonality was calculated as the square root of Simpson's diversity index across productive rearrangements. Drawn from immuneACCESS, this table holds only the in-frame rearrangements with V and J called that TCRdb kept. Clones are partly lost; checked studies trace under half to an unresolved V gene and leave the rest unexplained. Clone size and the V and J calls come from that table; the DNA yielded D and trimming. For this sample the table gives approximately 200,000 clones, of which roughly 87% were detected only once. Together, the top ten hold 2% to 2.5% of the sample.

Overall study outcomes, separate from this receptor: Clinical and demographic metadata were provided uncurated, with the amount varying by source and participant.

The junction carries 4 bases between V and J, which are trimmed by 2 bases and 0 bases respectively. The germline V gene (reference sequence) gives CDR1 as SEHNR and CDR2 as FQNEAQ. The CDR3 holds 14 amino acids from the cysteine to the phenylalanine. The sequence is cut down to CDR3 DNA, 42 bases in frame from base 1. The sample taken for sequencing was PBMCs or T cells enriched from blood (not recorded which). The chain links TRBV7-9 with TRBJ1-4, with the D gene uncertain. This TCR was sampled from a woman in her 30s who had recovered from COVID-19. The CDR3: CASSLTATNEKLFF. The DNA is as follows: TGTGCCAGCAGCTTAACTGCAACTAATGAAAAACTGTTTTTT.